Listed here are 20 T cell receptor beta chains from one sample, sequenced in a study of blood T cell repertoires in COVID-19. TCRdb's table, derived via immunoSEQ multiplex PCR, lists solely in-frame clones and lacks some. The table includes tens of thousands of clones, 75% to 90% detected once. Sequencing was performed on peripheral blood. These TCRs come from a man in his 60s with acute or convalescent COVID-19.

The gene calls are TRBV6-1 and TRBJ2-3; TRBD1 is a possible D gene (6 bases). CDR3 size: 13 residues. V lost 3 bases and J 3 bases, leaving 7 bases between the germline ends. Germline V gene sequence: CDR1 MNHNS, CDR2 SASEGT. CDR3 bases: TGTGCCAGCAGTGACAGGGGAACAGATACGCAGTATTTT. This codes for CASSDRGTDTQYF.

This chain joins TRBV10-3 and TRBJ1-1; perhaps TRBD1 as D (5 bases). The V end lost 0 bases, the J end lost 6 bases, and 11 bases lay between the germline ends. The CDR3 covers 14 residues. The germline V gene encodes CDR1 ENHRY and CDR2 SYGVKD. CDR3 bases: TGTGCCATCAGTGAGTCAGGGGATTTCTCTGAAGCTTTCTTT. Its protein is CAISESGDFSEAFF.

This clone was recorded only once. J is TRBJ1-2 and V is TRBV3-1 (or the pseudogene TRBV3-2); a weak D match, TRBD1 (5 bases). Germline CDR1 is LGHDT and CDR2 is YNNKEL (reference sequence). The V and J ends lost 1 base and 4 bases respectively, with 16 bases between them. The CDR3 is 16 residues long. As DNA, the CDR3 is TGTGCCAGCAGCCAAGGAGGGCAGACTAGGGGCTATGGCTACACCTTC. Translated: CASSQGGQTRGYGYTF.

This sequence joins TRBV6-1 and TRBJ1-6; 9 nucleotides line up with TRBD1. The germline V gene encodes CDR1 MNHNS and CDR2 SASEGT. The V segment lost 0 bases and the J segment 9 bases; nucleotides outside the gene matches: 3. This CDR3 is built from 15 residues. As DNA, the CDR3 is TGTGCCAGCAGTGAAGCCGGGACAGGGCGTTCACCCCTCCACTTT. Translating it yields CASSEAGTGRSPLHF.

The chain uses TRBV7-2 and TRBJ2-3; 7 bases are a match to TRBD1. This CDR3 contains 13 residues. J lost 4 bases, V lost 5 bases, and 3 bases had no gene match. Per germline, CDR1 SGHTA and CDR2 FQGNSA. The CDR3 bases are TGTGCCAGCAGCGCCCAGGGGGCAGATACGCAGTATTTT. It encodes CASSAQGADTQYF.

This clone was seen a handful of times. The chain carries TRBV21-1 and TRBJ2-3; the listed D gene, TRBD2, was not tested against the DNA. TRBV21-1 is assigned pseudogene status. The CDR3 totals 15 residues. In nucleotides, the CDR3 is TGTGCCAGCAGCAAAGCGGGGGGGTCTAAAGATACGCAGTATTTT. Translation gives CASSKAGGSKDTQYF.

The chain couples TRBV7-9 to TRBJ1-4; the match to TRBD1 covers 9 bases. The CDR3 contains 17 residues. Germline V gene sequence: CDR1 SEHNR, CDR2 FQNEAQ (reference sequence). V shed 1 base and J 8 bases; nucleotides not matched to a gene: 11. Here the CDR3 DNA reads TGTGCCAGCAGCTTAGGAGGATGGGGGACAGGGAGGGAAAAACTGTTTTTT. Residues: CASSLGGWGTGREKLFF.

DNA of the CDR3: TGTGCCAGCAGCTTCACCCGACAGGGGAACTATGGCTACACCTTC. Translation: CASSFTRQGNYGYTF. The chain carries TRBV7-2 and TRBJ1-2, with 8 bases identical to TRBD1. With V trimmed by 3 bases and J by 2 bases, 5 bases remained unmatched. The length of the CDR3 is 15 residues. Germline values: CDR1 SGHTA, CDR2 FQGNSA. Combining the CDR3 with reference TRBV7-2 and TRBJ1-2 gives the whole variable domain GAGVSQSPSNKVTEKGKDVELRCDPISGHTALYWYRQSLGQGLEFLIYFQGNSAPDKSGLPSDRFSAERTGGSVSTLTIQRTQQEDSAVYLCASSFTRQGNYGYTFGSGTRLTVV.

The chain carries TRBV5-1 and TRBJ1-1, with D unresolved. CDR3 size: 10 residues. Trimming took 3 bases from V and 6 from J, leaving 3 bases between them. The germline V gene encodes CDR1 SGHRS and CDR2 YFSETQ. CDR3 sequence: CASSSAEAFF. In nucleotides, the CDR3 is TGCGCCAGCAGCTCGGCTGAAGCTTTCTTT.

J is TRBJ2-7 and V is TRBV2; D is perhaps TRBD1 (6 bases). This CDR3 is built from 11 residues. Trimming removed 1 base at V and 12 bases at J, with 10 bases between. Per germline, CDR1 SNHLY and CDR2 FYNNEI. For the CDR3, the DNA is TGTGCCAGCAGTGAAGGGCAGGGGACGTACTTC. Translating it yields CASSEGQGTYF. The full variable domain, completed using reference TRBV2 and TRBJ2-7, is EPEVTQTPSHQVTQMGQEVILRCVPISNHLYFYWYRQILGQKVEFLVSFYNNEISEKSEIFDDQFSVERPDGSNFTLKIRSTKLEDSAMYFCASSEGQGTYFGPGTRLTVT.

The chain couples TRBV21-1 to TRBJ2-2; the table assigns TRBD2, which was not confirmed against the DNA. TRBV21-1 is deemed a pseudogene. This CDR3 contains 19 residues. In nucleotides, the CDR3 is TGTGCCAGCAGCAAAGTGCCCGGGGGGGGGCCTAATGGCACCGGGGAGCTGTTTTTT. Translated: CASSKVPGGGPNGTGELFF.

The chain employs TRBV16 and TRBJ1-5; tentative D call: TRBD1 (5 bases). The CDR3 is made up of 15 amino acids. Trimming removed 2 bases from V and 0 bases from J, with 8 bases in between. CDR1 and CDR2 (germline): KGHSY, FQNENV. CDR3 sequence (DNA): TGTGCCAGCAGCCAAAGGAGGGGTAGCAATCAGCCCCAGCATTTT. The encoded protein is CASSQRRGSNQPQHF.

The chain links TRBV28 to TRBJ2-1; D perhaps matches TRBD1 (5 bases). CDR1 is MDHEN, CDR2 SYDVKM, per germline. V gave up 6 bases and J gave up 3 bases, with 18 bases separating them. This CDR3 is built from 16 residues. The CDR3 loop is CASSPSDSWGYNEQFF. For the CDR3, the DNA is TGTGCCAGCAGCCCCTCCGACAGCTGGGGCTACAATGAGCAGTTCTTC.

This chain uses TRBV2 with TRBJ2-1, with TRBD1 matching over 11 bases. The CDR3 covers 15 residues. CDR1 and CDR2 (germline): SNHLY, FYNNEI. The V segment lost 6 bases and the J segment 7 bases; nucleotides outside the gene matches: 8. Here the CDR3 reads CASSRTGGFGNEQFF. CDR3 in DNA: TGTGCCAGCAGCCGGACAGGGGGCTTCGGGAATGAGCAGTTCTTC.

The chain joins TRBV5-1 to TRBJ2-7, with D uncertain. Trimming took off 0 bases at V and 0 bases at J, with 19 bases between the two ends. The CDR3 covers 18 residues. Germline CDR1 reads SGHRS; CDR2 reads YFSETQ. CDR3 coding DNA: TGCGCCAGCAGCTTGGGAGGCAGCTTTAACCACGTCTCCTACGAGCAGTACTTC. Encoded protein: CASSLGGSFNHVSYEQYF.

The gene calls are TRBV28 and TRBJ1-2; possible D gene TRBD1, 5 bases. Per the germline V gene, CDR1 is MDHEN and CDR2 is SYDVKM. V was cut by 2 bases and J by 2 bases, with 9 bases left in between. This CDR3 region has 14 residues. CDR3 DNA: TGTGCCAGCAGTTTAGTTGGGGGGAACTATGGCTACACCTTC. Encoded protein: CASSLVGGNYGYTF.

This clone has just one count. The CDR3 coding sequence is TGTGCCAGCAGCGCTCAGTTGGACGGGGATTCCTATGGCTACACCTTC. Translation: CASSAQLDGDSYGYTF. J is TRBJ1-2 and V is TRBV21-1. TRBV21-1 is annotated as a pseudogene. The CDR3 length is 16 residues.

The V call is TRBV7-2, the J call TRBJ1-2, with D perhaps matching TRBD1 (6 bases). The V end was cut by 3 bases, the J end by 4 bases, with 15 bases between. The germline gives CDR1 SGHTA, CDR2 FQGNSA. This CDR3 is built from 15 residues. This CDR3 is CASSFETGPGYGYTF. As DNA, the CDR3 is TGTGCCAGCAGCTTTGAAACAGGGCCGGGCTATGGCTACACCTTC.

The chain is built from TRBV19 and TRBJ1-2; 7 bases are a match to TRBD1. Germline assignment: CDR1 LNHDA and CDR2 SQIVND (reference sequence). With V trimmed by 3 bases and J by 8 bases, 15 bases remained unmatched. The CDR3 consists of 16 residues. The DNA of the CDR3 is TGTGCCAGTAGTATGGTCGGAGGCTTAACAGGGGCAGGCTACACCTTC. Amino acids: CASSMVGGLTGAGYTF.

The table lists this clone with a few counts. The J gene is TRBJ2-5, the V gene TRBV4-2, with 12 bases fitting TRBD2. Germline V gene sequence: CDR1 LGHNA, CDR2 YNFKEQ. This CDR3 is built from 18 residues. After removal of 1 base from V and 5 bases from J, the junction contained 11 bases not matched to a gene. This chain's CDR3 is CASSQGGSSGGAEETQYF. The CDR3 coding sequence is TGTGCCAGCAGCCAAGGAGGGTCTAGCGGGGGGGCCGAGGAGACCCAGTACTTC.